The entry below gives a single T cell receptor beta chain sequence along with its context. V dropped 4 bases and J dropped 0 bases, with 13 bases sitting between them. There are 15 residues in the CDR3. Per germline, CDR1 DFQATT and CDR2 SNEGSKA (reference sequence). Reverse transcription used about 0.45 to 1 ug RNA and random hexamers. MiXCR was run by TCRdb on the immunoSEQ multiplex PCR reads, yielding one entry per CDR3 protein. The table has fewer than 90,000 distinct CDR3 sequences, approximately 95% seen once. The source of the sample is a study of CD8 T cells in Susac syndrome. Under recently defined diagnostic criteria, the patients with Susac syndrome qualified as having definite or probable disease.

What was sequenced was CD8+ T cells from PBMCs. The sequence derives from a human donor with Susac syndrome. This rearrangement joins TRBV20-1 to TRBJ2-1; a possible D gene is TRBD2 (5 bases). CDR3: CSAIELGSSYNEQFF. For the CDR3, the DNA is TGCAGTGCTATAGAGCTGGGGAGCTCCTACAATGAGCAGTTCTTC.